The entry below gives a single TCR beta chain sequence along with its context. Its target is not known. Single viable CD3+CD4+CD8-CD45RO+ cells were sorted as the memory CD4+ T cells. The data were obtained in a study of memory CD4+ T cells and cytomegalovirus serostatus. Some clones are missing from TCRdb's copy, which holds only in-frame ones; the method was immunoSEQ multiplex PCR. Of around 53,000 clones in the sample, around four fifths were seen once. The germline CDR1 and CDR2 sequences are MNHNS and SASEGT. The V end was cut by 9 bases, the J end by 0 bases, with 12 bases between. The CDR3 spans 13 residues. Study-level points and caveats: About 40% of the roughly 160 known CMV-associated TCRbeta sequences appeared in CD4+ memory.

The clonotype was recovered from an adult in good health and CMV-seropositive. V and J are TRBV6-1 and TRBJ2-7; no definite D call. Sequencing input: memory CD4+ T cells from blood. The CDR3 reads CASNSLSSYEQYF. CDR3 nucleotide sequence: TGTGCCAGTAACAGTCTAAGCTCCTACGAGCAGTACTTC.